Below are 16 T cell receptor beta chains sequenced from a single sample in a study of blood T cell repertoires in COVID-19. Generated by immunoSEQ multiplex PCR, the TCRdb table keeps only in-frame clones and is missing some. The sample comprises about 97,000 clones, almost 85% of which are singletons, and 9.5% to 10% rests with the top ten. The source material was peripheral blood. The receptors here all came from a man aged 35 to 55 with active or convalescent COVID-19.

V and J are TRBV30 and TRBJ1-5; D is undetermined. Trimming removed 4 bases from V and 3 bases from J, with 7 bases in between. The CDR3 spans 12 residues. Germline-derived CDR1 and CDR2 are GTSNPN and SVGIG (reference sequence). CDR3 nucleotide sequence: TGTGCCTGGAACCTAAACAATCAGCCCCAGCATTTT. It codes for CAWNLNNQPQHF.

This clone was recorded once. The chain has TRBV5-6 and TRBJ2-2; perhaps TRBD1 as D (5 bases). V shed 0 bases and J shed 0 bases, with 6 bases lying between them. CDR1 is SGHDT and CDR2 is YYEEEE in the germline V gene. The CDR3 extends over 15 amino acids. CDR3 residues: CASSLVGANTGELFF. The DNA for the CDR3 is TGTGCCAGCAGCTTGGTAGGGGCGAACACCGGGGAGCTGTTTTTT.

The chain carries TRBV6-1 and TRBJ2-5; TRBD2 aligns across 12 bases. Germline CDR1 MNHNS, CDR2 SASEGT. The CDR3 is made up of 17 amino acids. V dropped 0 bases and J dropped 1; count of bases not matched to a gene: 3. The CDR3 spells CASSEAPSGGAQETQYF. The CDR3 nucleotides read TGTGCCAGCAGTGAAGCGCCTAGCGGGGGGGCCCAAGAGACCCAGTACTTC.

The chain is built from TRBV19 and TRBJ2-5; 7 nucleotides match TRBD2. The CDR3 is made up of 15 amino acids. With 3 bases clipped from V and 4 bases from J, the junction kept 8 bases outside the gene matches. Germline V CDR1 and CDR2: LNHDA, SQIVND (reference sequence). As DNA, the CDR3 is TGTGCCAGTAGTATCGGGGGACTAAACCGAGAGACCCAGTACTTC. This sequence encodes CASSIGGLNRETQYF. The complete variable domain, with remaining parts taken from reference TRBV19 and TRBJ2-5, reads DGGITQSPKYLFRKEGQNVTLSCEQNLNHDAMYWYRQDPGQGLRLIYYSQIVNDFQKGDIAEGYSVSREKKESFPLTVTSAQKNPTAFYLCASSIGGLNRETQYFGPGTRLLVL.

Written as DNA, the CDR3 is TGTGCCAGCACCGGGACTTTCTATGGCTACACCTTC. Translating gives CASTGTFYGYTF. The chain uses TRBV7-2 and TRBJ1-2; D perhaps matches TRBD1 (5 bases). Trimming removed 7 bases at V and 4 bases at J, with 10 bases between. The CDR3 is 12 residues long. Per germline, CDR1 SGHTA and CDR2 FQGNSA.

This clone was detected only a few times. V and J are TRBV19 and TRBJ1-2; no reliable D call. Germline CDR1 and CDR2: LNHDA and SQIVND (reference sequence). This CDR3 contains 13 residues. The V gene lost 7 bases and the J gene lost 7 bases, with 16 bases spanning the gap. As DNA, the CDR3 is TGTGCCAGTAATGTTAACCCCTCGGTTGGCTACACCTTC. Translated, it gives CASNVNPSVGYTF.

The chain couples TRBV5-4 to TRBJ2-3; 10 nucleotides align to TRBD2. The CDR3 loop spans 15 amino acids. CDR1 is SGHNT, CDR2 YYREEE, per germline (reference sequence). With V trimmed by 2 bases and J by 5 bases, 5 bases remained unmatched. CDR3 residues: CASSLAGGQGDTQYF. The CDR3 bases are TGTGCCAGCAGCTTAGCGGGGGGGCAGGGAGATACGCAGTATTTT.

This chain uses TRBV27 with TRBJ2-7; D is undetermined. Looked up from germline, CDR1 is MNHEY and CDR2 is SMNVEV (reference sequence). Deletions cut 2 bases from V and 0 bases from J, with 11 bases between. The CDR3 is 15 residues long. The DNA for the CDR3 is TGTGCCAGCAGTTTACGGCGGCCGCCCTCCTACGAGCAGTACTTC. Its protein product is CASSLRRPPSYEQYF.

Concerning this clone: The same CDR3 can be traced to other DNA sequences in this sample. DNA for the CDR3: TGTGCCAGCAGCTCGGGACAGTCTTACGAGCAGTACTTC. This translates into CASSSGQSYEQYF. V usage is TRBV7-2 and J usage is TRBJ2-7, with 7 positions matching TRBD1. The J segment lost 4 bases and the V segment lost 4 bases, leaving 4 bases of the junction unmatched. CDR3 size: 13 residues. Germline V gene sequence: CDR1 SGHTA, CDR2 FQGNSA.

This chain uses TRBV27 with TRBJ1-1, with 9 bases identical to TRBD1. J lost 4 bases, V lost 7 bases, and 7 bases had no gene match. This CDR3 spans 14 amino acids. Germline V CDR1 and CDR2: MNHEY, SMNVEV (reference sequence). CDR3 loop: CASTRGQGATEAFF. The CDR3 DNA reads TGTGCCAGCACTAGGGGACAGGGAGCCACTGAAGCTTTCTTT.

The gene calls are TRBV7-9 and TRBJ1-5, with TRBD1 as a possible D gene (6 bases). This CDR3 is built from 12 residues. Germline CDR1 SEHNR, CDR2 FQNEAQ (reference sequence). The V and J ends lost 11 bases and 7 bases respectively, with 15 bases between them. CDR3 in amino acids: CARAERGQPQHF. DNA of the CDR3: TGTGCCCGGGCGGAAAGGGGGCAGCCCCAGCATTTT.

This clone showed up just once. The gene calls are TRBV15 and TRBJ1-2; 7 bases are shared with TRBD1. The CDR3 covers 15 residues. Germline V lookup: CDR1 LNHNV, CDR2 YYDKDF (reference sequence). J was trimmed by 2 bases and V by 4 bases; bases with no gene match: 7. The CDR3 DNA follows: TGTGCCACCAGCACCATCCCACAGGGGAACTATGGCTACACCTTC. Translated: CATSTIPQGNYGYTF.

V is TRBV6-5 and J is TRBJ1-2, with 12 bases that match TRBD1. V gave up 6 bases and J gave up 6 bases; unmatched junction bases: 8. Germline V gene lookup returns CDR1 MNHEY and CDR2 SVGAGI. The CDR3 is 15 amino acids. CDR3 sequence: CASRRGDRGPDGYTF. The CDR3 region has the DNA TGTGCCAGCAGACGCGGGGACAGGGGGCCTGATGGCTACACCTTC.

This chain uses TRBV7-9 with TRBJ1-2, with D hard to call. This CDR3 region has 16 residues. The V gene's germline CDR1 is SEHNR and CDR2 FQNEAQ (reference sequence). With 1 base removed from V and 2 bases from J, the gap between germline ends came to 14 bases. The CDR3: CASSLVGGELNYGYTF. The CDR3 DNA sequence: TGTGCCAGCAGCTTAGTAGGCGGGGAACTGAACTATGGCTACACCTTC.

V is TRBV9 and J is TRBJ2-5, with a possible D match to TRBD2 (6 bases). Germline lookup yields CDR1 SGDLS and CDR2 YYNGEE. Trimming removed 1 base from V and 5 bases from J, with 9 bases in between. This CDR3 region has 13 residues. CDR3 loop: CASSVRGFETQYF. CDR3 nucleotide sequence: TGTGCCAGCAGCGTACGGGGGTTCGAGACCCAGTACTTC.

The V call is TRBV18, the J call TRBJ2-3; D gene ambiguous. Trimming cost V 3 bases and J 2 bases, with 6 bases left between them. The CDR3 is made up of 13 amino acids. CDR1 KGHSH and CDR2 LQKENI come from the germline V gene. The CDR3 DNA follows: TGTGCCAGCTCACCCGGAGCCACAGATACGCAGTATTTT. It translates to CASSPGATDTQYF.